This T cell receptor (beta chain) was profiled in a study of shared T cell receptors in the human thymus. The method was immunoSEQ multiplex PCR; TCRdb's version includes in-frame clones alone and lacks a portion of them. This table holds hundreds of thousands of clones, roughly 90% found once. V lost 6 bases to trimming and J lost 1 base, with 14 bases between them. CDR1 and CDR2 from the germline V gene are MNHEY and SVGAGI. This CDR3 has 15 amino acids. The data also belong to a second study, concerning human thymus T cells. Per that study: Among the donors, all were healthy Finnish infants having corrective surgery for congenital heart defects. It was from resections taken during corrective heart surgery that the thymus tissue came. Thymic and blood repertoires seemed to show skewed V and J gene use. Thymic repertoires overlap heavily among unrelated individuals, related research has reported.

This chain connects TRBV6-5 to TRBJ2-3; maybe TRBD2 (5 bases). The sample comprised thymocytes. The receptor was derived from a boy in the first two years of life with a congenital heart defect. CDR3 DNA: TGTGCCAGCAGCCACGACGGGGTGGGCACAGATACGCAGTATTTT. Encoded protein: CASSHDGVGTDTQYF.